The source of this T cell receptor (beta chain) is a study of T cell changes during pregnancy in multiple sclerosis. Repertoires were generated with immunoSEQ multiplex PCR, while TCRdb's copy carries only in-frame clones and drops some. Of about 42,000 clones listed, about 87% are singletons. Germline-derived CDR1 and CDR2 are SGHTA and FQGTGA. This CDR3 has 15 residues. V lost 2 bases and J lost 2, with 11 bases in between. The V and J genes are TRBV7-3 and TRBJ2-3; D is unresolved. This clonotype was sampled from a female donor with multiple sclerosis, enrolled in a pregnancy study. This sample comprised CD4+ T cells from peripheral blood mononuclear cells, obtained in the second trimester of pregnancy. The CDR3 bases are TGTGCCAGCAGCTTAGGGCCTTATTCCACAGATACGCAGTATTTT. Protein sequence: CASSLGPYSTDTQYF.